A selection of T cell receptor beta chains follows, all from one sample in a study of blood T cells in healthy people across ages. TCRdb re-called the 5' RACE reads through MiXCR, storing one row per CDR3 protein. This sample has about 810,000 distinct CDR3 sequences; roughly 35% occur once, and the top ten carry over 10%. The source material was blood. The receptors come from a man aged 18 to 29 in good health. Both conserved end residues are part of each CDR3.

>TRBV2|13|TRBJ2-5
CASPRDRGETQYF
>TRBV27|16|TRBJ2-3
CASSFRLAGLKDTQYF
>TRBV4-1|15|TRBJ2-3
CASSQEEGTTDTQYF
>TRBV5-1|15|TRBJ1-2
CASSLAYRESYGYTF
>TRBV27|16|TRBJ1-1
CASSPVGGLRATEAFF
>TRBV2|17|TRBJ1-1
CASSETVGQDMNTEAFF
>TRBV10-3|11|TRBJ2-7
CAISQGGEQYF
>TRBV7-2|14|TRBJ2-5
CASSLVRQGDEQYF
>TRBV12-3/TRBV12-4|12|TRBJ1-1
CASSPRASMAFF
>TRBV7-3|14|TRBJ2-3
CASSRWGGSDTQYF
>TRBV5-1|13|TRBJ1-5
CASSFWQLVPQHF
>TRBV29-1|10|TRBJ1-1
CSVAAPEAFF
>TRBV20-1|17|TRBJ2-1
CSARDREGVPSYNEQFF
>TRBV12-3/TRBV12-4|15|TRBJ2-7
CASSSVLGTGYEQYF
>TRBV7-6|16|TRBJ1-6
CASSLVPGYGNSPLHF
>TRBV6-5|12|TRBJ1-2
CASTQGLYGYTF
>TRBV4-1|17|.
CASSRSPGQGIVYEQYF
>TRBV7-2|15|TRBJ2-3
CASSLGPTHTDTQYF
>TRBV4-2|16|TRBJ1-3
CASSQNFGLSGNTIYF
>TRBV6-2/TRBV6-3|20|TRBJ2-1
CASSYSENQKSGGAGNEQFF
>TRBV2|14|TRBJ2-2
CASTGTANTGELFF
>TRBV9|16|TRBJ2-4
CASSEGPILAKNIQYF
>TRBV20-1|13|TRBJ1-2
CSARDHGTYGYTF
>TRBV6-5|13|TRBJ2-3
CASVGTGTDTQYF
>TRBV7-9|15|TRBJ2-7
CASSPDRTVDYEQYF
>TRBV18|15|TRBJ1-5
CASSSGQRAGQPQHF
>TRBV5-1|16|TRBJ2-2
CASSLRTSGDVGELFF
>TRBV20-1|17|TRBJ2-3
CSARILGAPDGTDTQYF
>TRBV12-3/TRBV12-4|15|TRBJ1-5
CASSRGRTGGQPQHF
>TRBV12-3/TRBV12-4|13|TRBJ1-2
CASSSYGLPGYTF
>TRBV7-2|15|TRBJ2-7
CASSPTSARTYEQYF
>TRBV5-1|14|TRBJ2-5
CASSVEWSGETQYF